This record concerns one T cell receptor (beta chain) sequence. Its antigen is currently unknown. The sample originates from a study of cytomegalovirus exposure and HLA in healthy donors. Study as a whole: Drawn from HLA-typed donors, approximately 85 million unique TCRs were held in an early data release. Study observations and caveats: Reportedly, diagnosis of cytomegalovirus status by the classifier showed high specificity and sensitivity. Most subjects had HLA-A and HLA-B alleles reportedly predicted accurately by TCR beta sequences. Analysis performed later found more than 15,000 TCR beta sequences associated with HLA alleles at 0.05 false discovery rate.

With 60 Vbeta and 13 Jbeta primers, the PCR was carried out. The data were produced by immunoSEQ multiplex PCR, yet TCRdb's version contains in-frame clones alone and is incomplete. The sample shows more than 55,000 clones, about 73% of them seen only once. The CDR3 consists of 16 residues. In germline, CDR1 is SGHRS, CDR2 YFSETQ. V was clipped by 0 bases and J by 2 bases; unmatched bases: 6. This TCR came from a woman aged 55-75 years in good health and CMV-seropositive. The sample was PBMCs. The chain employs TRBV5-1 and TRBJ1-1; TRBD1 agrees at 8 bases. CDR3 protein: CASSLVRGRVNTEAFF. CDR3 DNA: TGCGCCAGCAGCTTGGTCAGGGGGCGGGTAAACACTGAAGCTTTCTTT.